This entry concerns a single TCR beta chain. This CDR3 contains 14 residues. Germline V gene data show CDR1 as MNHEY and CDR2 as SVGAGI. The ends lost 6 bases at V and 5 bases at J; junction bases unmatched: 5. This sample is part of a study of technical replicates of blood from several donors. Assay used: immunoSEQ multiplex PCR; TCRdb lists only in-frame clones, some missing. The table includes 45,000 to 60,000 clones, about 90% detected once. Sequencing was carried out using PBMCs. The rearrangement links TRBV6-5 to TRBJ1-2; 11 bases match TRBD1. The sequence derives from a human donor in good health. Some clones in this sample may be carry-over from other donors' samples. The CDR3 sequence is CASRGQGERYGYTF. Written as DNA, the CDR3 is TGTGCCAGCAGGGGACAGGGGGAAAGATATGGCTACACCTTC.